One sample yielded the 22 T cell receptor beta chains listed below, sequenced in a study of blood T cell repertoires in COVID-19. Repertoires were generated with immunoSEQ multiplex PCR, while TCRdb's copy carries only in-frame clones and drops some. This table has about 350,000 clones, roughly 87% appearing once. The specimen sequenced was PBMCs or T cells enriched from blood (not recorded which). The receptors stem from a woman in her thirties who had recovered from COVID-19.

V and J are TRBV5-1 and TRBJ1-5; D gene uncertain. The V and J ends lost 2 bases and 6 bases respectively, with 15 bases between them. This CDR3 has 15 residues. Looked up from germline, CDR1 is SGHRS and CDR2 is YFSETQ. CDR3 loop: CASSLAPSVGQPQHF. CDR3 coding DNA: TGCGCCAGCAGCTTAGCCCCCAGCGTAGGTCAGCCCCAGCATTTT.

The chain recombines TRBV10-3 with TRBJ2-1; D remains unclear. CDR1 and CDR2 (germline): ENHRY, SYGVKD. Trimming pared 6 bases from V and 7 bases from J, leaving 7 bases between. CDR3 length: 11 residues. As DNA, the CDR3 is TGTGCCATCAGCGGTCTTAATGAGCAGTTCTTC. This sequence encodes CAISGLNEQFF.

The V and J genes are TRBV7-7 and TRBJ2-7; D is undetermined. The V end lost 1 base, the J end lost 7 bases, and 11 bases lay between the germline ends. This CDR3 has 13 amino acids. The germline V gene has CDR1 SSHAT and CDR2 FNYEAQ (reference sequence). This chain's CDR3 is CASSLVVRGEQYF. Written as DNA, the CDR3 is TGTGCCAGCAGCTTAGTAGTCAGAGGAGAGCAGTACTTC. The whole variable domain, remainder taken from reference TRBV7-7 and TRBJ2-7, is GAGVSQSPRYKVTKRGQDVTLRCDPISSHATLYWYQQALGQGPEFLTYFNYEAQPDKSGLPSDRFSAERPEGSISTLTIQRTEQRDSAMYRCASSLVVRGEQYFGPGTRLTVT.

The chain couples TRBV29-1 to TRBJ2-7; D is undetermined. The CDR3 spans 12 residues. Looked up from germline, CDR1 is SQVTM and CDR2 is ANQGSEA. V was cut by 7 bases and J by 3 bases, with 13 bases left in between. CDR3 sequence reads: CSAGGRSYEQYF. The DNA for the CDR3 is TGCAGCGCCGGCGGCCGGAGCTACGAGCAGTACTTC.

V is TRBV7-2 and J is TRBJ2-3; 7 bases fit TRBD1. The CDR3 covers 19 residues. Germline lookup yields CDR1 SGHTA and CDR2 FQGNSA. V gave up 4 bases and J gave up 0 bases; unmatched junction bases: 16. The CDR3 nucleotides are TGTGCCAGCAGCTCAAGGGGGCTTGTCTGGGGAGCTAGCACAGATACGCAGTATTTT. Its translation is CASSSRGLVWGASTDTQYF.

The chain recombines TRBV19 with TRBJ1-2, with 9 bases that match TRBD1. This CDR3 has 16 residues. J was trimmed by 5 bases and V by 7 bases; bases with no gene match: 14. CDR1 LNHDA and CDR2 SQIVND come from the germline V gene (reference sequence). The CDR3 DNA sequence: TGTGCCAGTATGGGGACAGGGACTTCCACTTATTATGGCTACACCTTC. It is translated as CASMGTGTSTYYGYTF. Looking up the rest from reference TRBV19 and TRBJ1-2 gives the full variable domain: DGGITQSPKYLFRKEGQNVTLSCEQNLNHDAMYWYRQDPGQGLRLIYYSQIVNDFQKGDIAEGYSVSREKKESFPLTVTSAQKNPTAFYLCASMGTGTSTYYGYTFGSGTRLTVV.

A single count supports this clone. CDR3 sequence (DNA): TGTGCCAGCAGCAGGGGACACACAGATACGCAGTATTTT. It translates to CASSRGHTDTQYF. V usage is TRBV9 and J usage is TRBJ2-3; tentatively, D is TRBD1 (6 bases). Germline V gene lookup returns CDR1 SGDLS and CDR2 YYNGEE. The CDR3 has 13 amino acids. Trimming took 4 bases from V and 2 from J, leaving 8 bases between them.

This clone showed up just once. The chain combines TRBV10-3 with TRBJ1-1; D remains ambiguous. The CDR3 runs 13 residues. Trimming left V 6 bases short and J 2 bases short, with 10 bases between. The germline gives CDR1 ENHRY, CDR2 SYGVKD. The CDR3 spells CAISVNINTEAFF. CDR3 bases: TGTGCCATCAGCGTAAACATCAACACTGAAGCTTTCTTT.

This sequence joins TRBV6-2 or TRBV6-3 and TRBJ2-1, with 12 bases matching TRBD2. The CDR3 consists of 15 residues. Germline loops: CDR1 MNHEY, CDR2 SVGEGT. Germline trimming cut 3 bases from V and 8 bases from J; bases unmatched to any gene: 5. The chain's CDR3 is CASSYKTSGGDEQFF. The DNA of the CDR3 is TGTGCCAGCAGTTATAAGACTAGCGGGGGTGATGAGCAGTTCTTC.

The CDR3 sequence: CASSSGGQPGDTQYF. As DNA, the CDR3 is TGTGCCAGCAGCTCAGGGGGTCAACCAGGGGATACGCAGTATTTT. This chain connects TRBV7-9 to TRBJ2-3, with TRBD1 matching over 7 bases. CDR1 and CDR2 (germline): SEHNR, FQNEAQ (reference sequence). The J segment lost 6 bases and the V segment lost 4 bases, leaving 10 bases of the junction unmatched. The CDR3 has 15 amino acids.

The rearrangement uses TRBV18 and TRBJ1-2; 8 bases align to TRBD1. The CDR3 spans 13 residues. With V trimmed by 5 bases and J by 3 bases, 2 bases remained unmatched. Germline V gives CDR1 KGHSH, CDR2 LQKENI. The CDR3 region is CASSEDRDYGYTF. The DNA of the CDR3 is TGTGCCAGCTCAGAGGACAGGGACTATGGCTACACCTTC.

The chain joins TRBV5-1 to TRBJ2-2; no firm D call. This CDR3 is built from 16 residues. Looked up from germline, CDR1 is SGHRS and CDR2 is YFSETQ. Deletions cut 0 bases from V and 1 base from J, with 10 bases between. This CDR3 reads CASSLAGRLNTGELFF. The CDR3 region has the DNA TGCGCCAGCAGCTTGGCGGGTAGACTGAACACCGGGGAGCTGTTTTTT. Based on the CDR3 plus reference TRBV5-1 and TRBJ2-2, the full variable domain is KAGVTQTPRYLIKTRGQQVTLSCSPISGHRSVSWYQQTPGQGLQFLFEYFSETQRNKGNFPGRFSGRQFSNSRSEMNVSTLELGDSALYLCASSLAGRLNTGELFFGEGSRLTVL.

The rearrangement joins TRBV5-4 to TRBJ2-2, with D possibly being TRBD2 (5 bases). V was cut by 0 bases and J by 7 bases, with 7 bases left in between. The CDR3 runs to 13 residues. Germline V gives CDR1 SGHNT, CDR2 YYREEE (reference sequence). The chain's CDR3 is CASSLEADGELFF. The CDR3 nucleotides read TGTGCCAGCAGCTTGGAAGCGGACGGGGAGCTGTTTTTT. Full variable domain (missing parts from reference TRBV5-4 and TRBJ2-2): ETGVTQSPTHLIKTRGQQVTLRCSSQSGHNTVSWYQQALGQGPQFIFQYYREEENGRGNFPPRFSGLQFPNYSSELNVNALELDDSALYLCASSLEADGELFFGEGSRLTVL.

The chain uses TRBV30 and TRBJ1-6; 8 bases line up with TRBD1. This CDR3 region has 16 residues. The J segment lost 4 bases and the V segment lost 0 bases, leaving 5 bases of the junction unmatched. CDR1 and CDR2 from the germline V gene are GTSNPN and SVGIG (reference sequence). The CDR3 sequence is CAWSVGTGFYNSPLHF. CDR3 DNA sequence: TGTGCCTGGAGTGTAGGGACAGGCTTTTATAATTCACCCCTCCACTTT.

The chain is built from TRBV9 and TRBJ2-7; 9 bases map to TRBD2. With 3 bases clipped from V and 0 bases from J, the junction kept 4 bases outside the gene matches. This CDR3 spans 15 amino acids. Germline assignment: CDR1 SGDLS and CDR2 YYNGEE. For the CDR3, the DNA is TGTGCCAGCAGCGGTAGCGGGGGCAACTCCTACGAGCAGTACTTC. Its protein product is CASSGSGGNSYEQYF. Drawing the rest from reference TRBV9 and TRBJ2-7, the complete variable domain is DSGVTQTPKHLITATGQRVTLRCSPRSGDLSVYWYQQSLDQGLQFLIQYYNGEERAKGNILERFSAQQFPDLHSELNLSSLELGDSALYFCASSGSGGNSYEQYFGPGTRLTVT.

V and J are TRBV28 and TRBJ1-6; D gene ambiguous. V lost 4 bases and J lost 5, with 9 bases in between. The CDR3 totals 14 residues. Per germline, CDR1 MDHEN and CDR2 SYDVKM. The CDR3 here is CASSSETNNSPLHF. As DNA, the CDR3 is TGTGCCAGCAGTTCGGAGACGAATAATTCACCCCTCCACTTT.

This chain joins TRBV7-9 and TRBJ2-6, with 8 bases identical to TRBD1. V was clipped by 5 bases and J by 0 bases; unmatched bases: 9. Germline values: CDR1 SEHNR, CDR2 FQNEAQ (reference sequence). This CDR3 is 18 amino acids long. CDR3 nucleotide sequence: TGTGCCAGCAGCCCCACCGGGACAGGACTCTCTGGGGCCAACGTCCTGACTTTC. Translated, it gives CASSPTGTGLSGANVLTF.

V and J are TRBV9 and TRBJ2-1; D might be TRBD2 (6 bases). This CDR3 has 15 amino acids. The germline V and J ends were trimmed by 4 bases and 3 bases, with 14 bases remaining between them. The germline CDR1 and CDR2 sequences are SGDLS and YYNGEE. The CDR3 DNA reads TGTGCCAGCAGCCTCTTGGCGGGGAGCTACAATGAGCAGTTCTTC. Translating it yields CASSLLAGSYNEQFF.

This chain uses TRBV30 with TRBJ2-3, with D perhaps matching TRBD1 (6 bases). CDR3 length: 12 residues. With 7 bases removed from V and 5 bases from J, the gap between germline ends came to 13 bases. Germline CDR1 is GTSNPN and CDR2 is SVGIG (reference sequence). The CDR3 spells CAYPKGGDTQYF. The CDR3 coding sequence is TGTGCCTACCCAAAAGGGGGAGATACGCAGTATTTT.

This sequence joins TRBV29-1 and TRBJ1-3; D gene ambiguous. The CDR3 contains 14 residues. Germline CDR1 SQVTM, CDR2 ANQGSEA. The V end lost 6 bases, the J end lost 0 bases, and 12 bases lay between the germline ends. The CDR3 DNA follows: TGCAGCGTGGTAGGACTGGCCTCTGGAAACACCATATATTTT. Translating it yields CSVVGLASGNTIYF.

CDR3 protein: CASSHALRGFSYEQYF. As DNA, the CDR3 is TGTGCCAGCAGTCACGCTTTGCGGGGGTTCTCCTACGAGCAGTACTTC. V usage is TRBV6-2 or TRBV6-3 and J usage is TRBJ2-7, with 7 bases lining up with TRBD2. The CDR3 spans 16 residues. Germline CDR1 reads MNHEY; CDR2 reads SVGEGT. With V trimmed by 5 bases and J by 0 bases, 10 bases remained unmatched.

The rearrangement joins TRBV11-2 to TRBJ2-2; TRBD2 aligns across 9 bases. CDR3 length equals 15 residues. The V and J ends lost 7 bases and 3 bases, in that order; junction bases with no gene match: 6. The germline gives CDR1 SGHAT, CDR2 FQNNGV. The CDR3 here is CASIPLAGYTGELFF. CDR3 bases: TGTGCCAGCATTCCCCTAGCGGGGTACACCGGGGAGCTGTTTTTT.